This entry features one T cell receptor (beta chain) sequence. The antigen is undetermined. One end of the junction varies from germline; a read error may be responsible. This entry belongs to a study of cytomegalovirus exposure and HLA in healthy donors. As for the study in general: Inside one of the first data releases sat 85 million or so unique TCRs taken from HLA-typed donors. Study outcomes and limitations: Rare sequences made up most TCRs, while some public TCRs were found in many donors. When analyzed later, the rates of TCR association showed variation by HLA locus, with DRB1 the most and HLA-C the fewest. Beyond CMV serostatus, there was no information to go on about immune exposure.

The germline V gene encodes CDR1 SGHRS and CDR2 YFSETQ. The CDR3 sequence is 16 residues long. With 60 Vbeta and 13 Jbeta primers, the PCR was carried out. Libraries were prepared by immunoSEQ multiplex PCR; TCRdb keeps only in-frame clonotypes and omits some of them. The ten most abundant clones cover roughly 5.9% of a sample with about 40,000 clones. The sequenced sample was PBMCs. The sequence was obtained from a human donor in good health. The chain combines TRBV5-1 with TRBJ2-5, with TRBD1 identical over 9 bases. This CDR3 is CASSLGTGSSRENQYF. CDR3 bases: TGCGCCAGCAGCCTCGGGACAGGGAGTTCGAGAGAGAACCAGTACTTC.